The entry below gives a single T cell receptor (beta chain) sequence along with its context. The target antigen is unknown. The method was immunoSEQ multiplex PCR; TCRdb's version includes in-frame clones alone and lacks a portion of them. Found here are tens of thousands of clones, about 91% of them singletons; the top ten hold roughly an eighth. Germline V gene data show CDR1 as MNHNS and CDR2 as SASEGT. The V end lost 1 base, the J end lost 14 bases, and 15 bases lay between the germline ends. The CDR3 covers 13 residues. This entry comes from a study of OX40 agonist ivuxolimab in advanced cancers. Overall study findings and caveats: By week 6 at 0.1 to 3.0 mg/kg, blood CD4+ and CD8+ T cells had expanded clonally.

This receptor was identified in an adult with an advanced solid tumor such as melanoma, head and neck, liver or kidney cancer. This material consisted of CD4+ or CD8+ T cells sorted from blood, taken in a trial of the OX40 agonist ivuxolimab. V and J are TRBV6-1 and TRBJ1-5; the D is unclear. CDR3 in DNA: TGTGCCAGCAGTGAAGTTGAGGTTTCCGCCAAGCATTTT. This gives the protein CASSEVEVSAKHF.